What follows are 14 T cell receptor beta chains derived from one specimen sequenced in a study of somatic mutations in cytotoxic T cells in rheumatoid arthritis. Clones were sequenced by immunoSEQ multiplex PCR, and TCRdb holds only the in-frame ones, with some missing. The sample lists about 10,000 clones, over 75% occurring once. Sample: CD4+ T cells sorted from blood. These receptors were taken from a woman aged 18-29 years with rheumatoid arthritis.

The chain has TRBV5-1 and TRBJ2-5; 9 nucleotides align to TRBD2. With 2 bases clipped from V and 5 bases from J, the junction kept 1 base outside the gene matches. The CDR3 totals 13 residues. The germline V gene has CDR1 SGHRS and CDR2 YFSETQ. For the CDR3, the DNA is TGCGCCAGCAGCTTCGCGGGGGGGGAGACCCAGTACTTC. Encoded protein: CASSFAGGETQYF.

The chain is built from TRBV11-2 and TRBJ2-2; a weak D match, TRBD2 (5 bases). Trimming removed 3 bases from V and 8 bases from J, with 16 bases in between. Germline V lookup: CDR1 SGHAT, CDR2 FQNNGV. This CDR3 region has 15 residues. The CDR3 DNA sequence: TGTGCCAGCAGCTTGCAGATCGACGGGGTAGGGGAGCTGTTTTTT. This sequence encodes CASSLQIDGVGELFF. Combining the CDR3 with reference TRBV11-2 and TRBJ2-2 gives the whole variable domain EAGVAQSPRYKIIEKRQSVAFWCNPISGHATLYWYQQILGQGPKLLIQFQNNGVVDDSQLPKDRFSAERLKGVDSTLKIQPAKLEDSAVYLCASSLQIDGVGELFFGEGSRLTVL.

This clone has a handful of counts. CDR3 sequence (DNA): TGTGCCAGCAGCCTACCGGGACAGGGCTATGGCTACACCTTC. Amino acids: CASSLPGQGYGYTF. The J gene is TRBJ1-2, the V gene TRBV6-5; 9 bases are a match to TRBD1. The V segment lost 6 bases and the J segment 4 bases; nucleotides outside the gene matches: 6. Germline CDR1 and CDR2: MNHEY and SVGAGI. This CDR3 contains 14 residues.

The CDR3 sequence: CASSTWDRATDTQYF. DNA of the CDR3: TGTGCCAGCAGTACGTGGGACAGGGCAACAGATACGCAGTATTTT. The chain joins TRBV28 to TRBJ2-3; TRBD1 matches at 9 bases. The V and J ends lost 5 bases and 3 bases, in that order; junction bases with no gene match: 6. The length of the CDR3 is 15 residues. Germline loops: CDR1 MDHEN, CDR2 SYDVKM.

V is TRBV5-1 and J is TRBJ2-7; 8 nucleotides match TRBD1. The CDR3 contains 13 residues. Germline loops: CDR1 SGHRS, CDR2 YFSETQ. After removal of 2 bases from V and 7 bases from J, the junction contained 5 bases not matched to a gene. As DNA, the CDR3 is TGCGCCAGCAGCTTACAGGGGGGCGGGGAGCAGTACTTC. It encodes CASSLQGGGEQYF.

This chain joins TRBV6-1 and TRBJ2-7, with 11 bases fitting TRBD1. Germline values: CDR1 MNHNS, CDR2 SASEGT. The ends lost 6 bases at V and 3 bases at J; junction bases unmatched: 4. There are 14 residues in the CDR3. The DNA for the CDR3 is TGTGCCAGCAGCACCGGGACAGGGGGCTACGAGCAGTACTTC. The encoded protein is CASSTGTGGYEQYF.

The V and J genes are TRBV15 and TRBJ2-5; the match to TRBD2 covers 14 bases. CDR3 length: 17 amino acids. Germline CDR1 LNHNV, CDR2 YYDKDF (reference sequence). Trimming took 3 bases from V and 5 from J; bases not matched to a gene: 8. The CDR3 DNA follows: TGTGCCACCAGCAGCGGGACTAGCGGGGGCTCGAAGGAGACCCAGTACTTC. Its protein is CATSSGTSGGSKETQYF.

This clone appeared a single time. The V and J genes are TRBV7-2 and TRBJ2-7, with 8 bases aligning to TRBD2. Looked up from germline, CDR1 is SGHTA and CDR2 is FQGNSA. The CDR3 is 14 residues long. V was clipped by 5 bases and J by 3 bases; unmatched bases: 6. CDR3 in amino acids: CASSPTSGFYEQYF. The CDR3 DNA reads TGTGCCAGCAGCCCTACTAGCGGTTTCTACGAGCAGTACTTC. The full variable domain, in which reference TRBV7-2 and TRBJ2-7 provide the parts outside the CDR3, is GAGVSQSPSNKVTEKGKDVELRCDPISGHTALYWYRQSLGQGLEFLIYFQGNSAPDKSGLPSDRFSAERTGGSVSTLTIQRTQQEDSAVYLCASSPTSGFYEQYFGPGTRLTVT.

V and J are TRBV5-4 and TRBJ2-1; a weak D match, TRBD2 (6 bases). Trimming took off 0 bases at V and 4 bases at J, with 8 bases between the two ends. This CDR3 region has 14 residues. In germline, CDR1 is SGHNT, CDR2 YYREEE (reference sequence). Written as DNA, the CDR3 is TGTGCCAGCAGCTTGGGCGGGGCTTACAATGAGCAGTTCTTC. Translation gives CASSLGGAYNEQFF.

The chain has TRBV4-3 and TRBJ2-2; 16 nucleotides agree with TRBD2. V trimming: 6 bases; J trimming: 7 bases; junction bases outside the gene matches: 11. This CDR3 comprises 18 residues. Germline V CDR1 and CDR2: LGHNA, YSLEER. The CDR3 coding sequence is TGCGCCAGCAGTCCCGGGACTAGCGGGGGGGCCCAGTTCGGGGAGCTGTTTTTT. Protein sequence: CASSPGTSGGAQFGELFF.

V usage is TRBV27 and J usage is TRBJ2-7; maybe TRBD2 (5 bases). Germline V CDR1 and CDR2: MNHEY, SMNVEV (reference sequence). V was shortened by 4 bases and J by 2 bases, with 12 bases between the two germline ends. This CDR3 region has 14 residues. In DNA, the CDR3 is TGTGCCAGCAGTTCGCGAGGGCAGACCTACGAGCAGTACTTC. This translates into CASSSRGQTYEQYF.

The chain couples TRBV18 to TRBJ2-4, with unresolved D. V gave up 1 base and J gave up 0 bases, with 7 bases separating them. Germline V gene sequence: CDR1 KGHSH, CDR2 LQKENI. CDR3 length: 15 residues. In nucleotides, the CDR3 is TGTGCCAGCTCACCACTTTCCCTAGCCAAAAACATTCAGTACTTC. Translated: CASSPLSLAKNIQYF.

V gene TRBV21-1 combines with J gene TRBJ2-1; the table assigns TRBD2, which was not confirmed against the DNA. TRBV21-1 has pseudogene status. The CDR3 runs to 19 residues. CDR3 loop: CASSKAGTSGRGSYNEQFF. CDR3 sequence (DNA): TGTGCCAGCAGCAAAGCTGGGACTAGCGGGAGAGGATCCTACAATGAGCAGTTCTTC.

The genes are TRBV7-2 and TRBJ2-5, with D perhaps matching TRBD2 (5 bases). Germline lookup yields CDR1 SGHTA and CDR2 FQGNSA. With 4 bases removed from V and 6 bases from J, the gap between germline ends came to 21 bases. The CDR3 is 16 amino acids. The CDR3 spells CASSWEHSAPRKTQYF. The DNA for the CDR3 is TGTGCCAGCAGCTGGGAACATAGCGCCCCACGGAAGACCCAGTACTTC.